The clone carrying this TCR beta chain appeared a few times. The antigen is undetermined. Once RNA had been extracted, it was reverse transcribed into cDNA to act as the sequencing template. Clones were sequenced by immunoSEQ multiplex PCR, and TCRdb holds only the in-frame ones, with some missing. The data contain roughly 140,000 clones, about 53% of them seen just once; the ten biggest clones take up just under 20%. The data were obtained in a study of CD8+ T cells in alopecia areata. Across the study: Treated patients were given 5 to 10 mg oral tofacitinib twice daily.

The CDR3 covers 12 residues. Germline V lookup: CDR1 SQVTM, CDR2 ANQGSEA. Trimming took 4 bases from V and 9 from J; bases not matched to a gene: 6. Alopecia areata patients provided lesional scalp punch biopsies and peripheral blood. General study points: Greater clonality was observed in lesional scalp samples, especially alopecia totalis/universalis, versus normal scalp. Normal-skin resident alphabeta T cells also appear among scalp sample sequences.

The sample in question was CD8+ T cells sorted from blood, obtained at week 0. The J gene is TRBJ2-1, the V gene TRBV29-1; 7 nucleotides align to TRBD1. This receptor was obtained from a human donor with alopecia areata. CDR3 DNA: TGCAGCGTTGTACAGGGGCGTAGTGAGCAGTTCTTC. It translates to CSVVQGRSEQFF.